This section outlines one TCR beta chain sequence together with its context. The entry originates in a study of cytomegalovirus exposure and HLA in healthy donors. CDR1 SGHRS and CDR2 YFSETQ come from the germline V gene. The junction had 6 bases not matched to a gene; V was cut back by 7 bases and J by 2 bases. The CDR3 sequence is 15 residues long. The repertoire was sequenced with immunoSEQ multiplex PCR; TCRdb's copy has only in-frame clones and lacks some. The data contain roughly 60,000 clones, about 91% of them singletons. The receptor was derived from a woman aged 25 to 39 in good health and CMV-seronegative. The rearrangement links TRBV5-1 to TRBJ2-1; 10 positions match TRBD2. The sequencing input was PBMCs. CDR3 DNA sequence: TGCGCCAGCGGGGATAGCGGGAGGACCTACAATGAGCAGTTCTTC. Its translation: CASGDSGRTYNEQFF.